This is a list of T cell receptor beta chains from one sample in a study of blood T cell repertoires in COVID-19. Sequenced by immunoSEQ multiplex PCR; TCRdb stores in-frame clones only, minus some. The sample yields approximately 170,000 clones, about 85% seen once. Sequencing was performed on peripheral blood. These receptors were collected from a man between 60 and 70 years old who had recovered from COVID-19. Both conserved end residues are part of each CDR3. Each record gives: clone size, J gene, D gene, V gene, CDR3 DNA, CDR3 protein. The D gene is left open where the match is weak. A row's size may be missing; if present it is once, few, many or a size class.

>few|TRBJ2-2|TRBD2|TRBV6-2/TRBV6-3
TGTGCCAGCAGTCCCCAGCGGGGGAACACCGGGGAGCTGTTTTTT
CASSPQRGNTGELFF
>NA|TRBJ2-5|NA|TRBV6-2/TRBV6-3
TGTGCCAGCAGTTACTCAACGGGGACCCAGTACTTC
CASSYSTGTQYF
>NA|TRBJ2-7|TRBD1|TRBV6-2/TRBV6-3
TGTGCCAGCAGTTACCGGACAGGGGGAGGTGGCTCCTACGAGCAGTACTTC
CASSYRTGGGGSYEQYF
>NA|TRBJ2-7|TRBD2|TRBV6-5
TGTGCCAGCAGTTCTAGCGGGGGTGTGACTTACGAGCAGTACTTC
CASSSSGGVTYEQYF
>NA|TRBJ2-3|TRBD1|TRBV24-1
TGTGCCACCAGTGATACGGGACAGGGCAAAGATACGCAGTATTTT
CATSDTGQGKDTQYF
>NA|TRBJ2-5|NA|TRBV9
TGTGCCAGCAGCGTAGGAGGGATCCAAGAGACCCAGTACTTC
CASSVGGIQETQYF
>NA|TRBJ1-1|TRBD1|TRBV19
TGTGCCAGTAGTATTGGCTATTCGGCAGGGGGGAGCACTGAAGCTTTCTTT
CASSIGYSAGGSTEAFF
>NA|TRBJ2-5|TRBD2|TRBV7-3
TGTGCCAGCAGCTTAGGGACTAGCGGCCAAGAGACCCAGTACTTC
CASSLGTSGQETQYF
>NA|TRBJ2-7|TRBD1|TRBV18
TGTGCCAGCTCACCCGCGACAGGGGTCTACGAGCAGTACTTC
CASSPATGVYEQYF
>few|TRBJ2-1|TRBD1|TRBV29-1
TGCAGCGTGGAGCGGGACAGGGGGTACAATGAGCAGTTCTTC
CSVERDRGYNEQFF
>NA|TRBJ2-1|NA|TRBV10-3
TGTGCCATCAGCGAGGGCAGGGAACTTTACAATGAGCAGTTCTTC
CAISEGRELYNEQFF
>NA|TRBJ2-3|TRBD1|TRBV7-8
TGTGCCAGCAGCTTACAAGGGACAGGGCTTAGCACAGATACGCAGTATTTT
CASSLQGTGLSTDTQYF
>NA|TRBJ1-5|NA|TRBV19
TGTGCCAGTAAACAGGGAGTGCGCAATCAGCCCCAGCATTTT
CASKQGVRNQPQHF
>few|TRBJ1-1|TRBD1|TRBV6-2/TRBV6-3
TGTGCCAGCAGCCGCCTTCCGGGACAGGGATCCCCTGAAGCTTTCTTT
CASSRLPGQGSPEAFF
>NA|TRBJ1-3|NA|TRBV5-6
TGTGCCAGCAGCTTGGATCGGGGGGGAAACACCATATATTTT
CASSLDRGGNTIYF
>NA|TRBJ2-7|TRBD2|TRBV4-2
TGTGCCAGCAGCCAAGATCTCCTAGCGGCCCCCTACGAGCAGTACTTC
CASSQDLLAAPYEQYF
>NA|TRBJ1-2|TRBD1|TRBV27
TGTGCCAGCAGTTTACAGGGGGCGAGTGGCTACACCTTC
CASSLQGASGYTF
>NA|TRBJ2-1|TRBD2|TRBV15
TGTGCCACCAGCAGAGGCCACAGCGGGGGGGCAGGGGAGCAGTTCTTC
CATSRGHSGGAGEQFF
>NA|TRBJ2-3|TRBD2|TRBV27
TGTGCCAGCAGCCACAGACTAGCGGGGCTGGCGCAGTATTTT
CASSHRLAGLAQYF
>NA|TRBJ1-1|NA|TRBV5-8
TGTGCCAGCAGTAGGACAGTATACACTGAAGCTTTCTTT
CASSRTVYTEAFF
>NA|TRBJ1-5|NA|TRBV7-2
TGTGCCAGCAGCTTAAGCCAGGATCAGCCCCAGCATTTT
CASSLSQDQPQHF
>NA|TRBJ2-5|NA|TRBV19
TGTGCCAGTAGTATTAGGACAACTTTAGGGGAGACCCAGTACTTC
CASSIRTTLGETQYF
>NA|TRBJ2-3|NA|TRBV28
TGTGCCAGCAGTTCCCAGGGGTACCGAACAGATACGCAGTATTTT
CASSSQGYRTDTQYF
>NA|TRBJ1-1|NA|TRBV7-6
TGTGCCAGCAGCTTCACCCCAGGGGCCTCGAACACTGAAGCTTTCTTT
CASSFTPGASNTEAFF
>NA|TRBJ1-6|NA|TRBV6-4
TGTGCCAGCAGAGGCAGGCCAAATTCACCCCTCCACTTT
CASRGRPNSPLHF
>NA|TRBJ1-2|TRBD1|TRBV27
TGTGCCAGCAGTCCCAACCGGGACAGGGGGGTTCGATCTGAGAACTATGGCTACACCTTC
CASSPNRDRGVRSENYGYTF
>NA|TRBJ1-3|NA|TRBV5-4
TGTGCCAGCAGCTTGGACGGGGGCTCTGGAAACACCATATATTTT
CASSLDGGSGNTIYF
>NA|TRBJ2-1|NA|TRBV5-1
TGCGCCAGCAGCCCTCGGGAAAGCCCGGGCGATGAGCAGTTCTTC
CASSPRESPGDEQFF
>NA|TRBJ1-2|TRBD1|TRBV6-4
TGTGCCAGCAGTGACCCGGGACAGGGGGCTGGCTACACCTTC
CASSDPGQGAGYTF